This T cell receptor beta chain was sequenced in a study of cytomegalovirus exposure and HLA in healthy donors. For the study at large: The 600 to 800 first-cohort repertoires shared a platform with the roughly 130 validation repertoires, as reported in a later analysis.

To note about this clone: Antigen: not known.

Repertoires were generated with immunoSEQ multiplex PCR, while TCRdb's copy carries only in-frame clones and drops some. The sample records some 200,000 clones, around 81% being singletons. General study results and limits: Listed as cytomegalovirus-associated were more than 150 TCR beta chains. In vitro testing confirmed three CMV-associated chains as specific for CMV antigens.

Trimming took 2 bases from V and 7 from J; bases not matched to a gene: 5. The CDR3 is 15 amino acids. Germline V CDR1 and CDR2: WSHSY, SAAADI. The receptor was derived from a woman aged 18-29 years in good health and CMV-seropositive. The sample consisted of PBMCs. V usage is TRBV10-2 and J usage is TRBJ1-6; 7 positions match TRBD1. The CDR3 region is CASSETTGMNSPLHF. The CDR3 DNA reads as TGCGCCAGCAGTGAGACGACAGGGATGAATTCACCCCTCCACTTT.